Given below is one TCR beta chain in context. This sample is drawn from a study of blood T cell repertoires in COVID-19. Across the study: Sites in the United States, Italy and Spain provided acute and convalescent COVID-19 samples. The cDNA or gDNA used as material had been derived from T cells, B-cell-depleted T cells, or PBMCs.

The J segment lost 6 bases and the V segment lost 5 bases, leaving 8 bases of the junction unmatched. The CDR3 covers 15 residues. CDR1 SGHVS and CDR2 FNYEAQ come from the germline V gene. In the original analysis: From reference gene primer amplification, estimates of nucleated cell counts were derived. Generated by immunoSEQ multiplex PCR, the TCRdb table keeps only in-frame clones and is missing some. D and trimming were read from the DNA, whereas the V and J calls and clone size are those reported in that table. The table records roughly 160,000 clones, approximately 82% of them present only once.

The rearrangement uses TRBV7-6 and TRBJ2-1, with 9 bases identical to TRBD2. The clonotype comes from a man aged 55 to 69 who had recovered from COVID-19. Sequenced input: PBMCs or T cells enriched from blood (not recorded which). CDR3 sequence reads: CASSRAGGLFNEQFF. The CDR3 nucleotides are TGTGCCAGCAGCCGGGCGGGGGGGTTATTCAATGAGCAGTTCTTC.